The 23 T cell receptor beta chains listed next were all sequenced from one sample in a study of neoadjuvant anti-PD-1 for oral cavity cancer. The assay was immunoSEQ multiplex PCR, and TCRdb's table has in-frame clones only and misses some. The sample contains 7,000 to 8,000 clones, 50% to 80% of which appear only once. Time point reported: after neoadjuvant nivolumab, at surgical resection. Source: PBMCs, taken after nivolumab (anti-PD-1) treatment. Receptor source: a person between 40 and 85 years old with oral cavity squamous cell carcinoma.

This sequence joins TRBV10-3 and TRBJ1-3, with a weak D call TRBD1 (5 bases). Germline-derived CDR1 and CDR2 are ENHRY and SYGVKD. The CDR3 has 12 residues. The V end was cut by 11 bases, the J end by 8 bases, with 16 bases between. This CDR3 reads CAGGGRRDTIYF. CDR3 nucleotide sequence: TGTGCCGGCGGGGGGAGGAGGGACACCATATATTTT.

This chain joins TRBV7-9 and TRBJ2-3, with TRBD2 identical over 15 bases. Germline CDR1 reads SEHNR; CDR2 reads FQNEAQ (reference sequence). Trimming cost V 4 bases and J 4 bases; bases outside gene matches: 3. The length of the CDR3 is 16 residues. The CDR3: CASSSGTSGGPDTQYF. CDR3 DNA sequence: TGTGCCAGCAGCTCTGGGACTAGCGGGGGGCCAGATACGCAGTATTTT.

The V call is TRBV6-4, the J call TRBJ2-1, with TRBD2 as a possible D gene (5 bases). This CDR3 is 15 amino acids long. CDR1 MRHNA and CDR2 SNTAGT come from the germline V gene. The ends were cut back, 4 bases at V and 1 base at J, with 11 bases in the middle. The CDR3 spells CASSVRAESYNEQFF. CDR3 bases: TGTGCCAGCAGTGTCCGAGCGGAGTCCTACAATGAGCAGTTCTTC.

This clone was observed a few times. V usage is TRBV28 and J usage is TRBJ1-1, with D unclear. CDR1 is MDHEN and CDR2 is SYDVKM in the germline V gene. V shed 3 bases and J shed 0 bases, with 11 bases lying between them. This CDR3 is 15 amino acids long. This CDR3 is CASSFGLLLNTEAFF. The CDR3 DNA reads as TGTGCCAGCAGTTTTGGACTACTATTGAACACTGAAGCTTTCTTT.

The chain couples TRBV18 to TRBJ1-1, with 9 bases aligning to TRBD1. J gave up 2 bases and V 6 bases, and 4 bases lay outside the gene matches. CDR1 KGHSH and CDR2 LQKENI come from the germline V gene. CDR3 size: 14 residues. The CDR3 sequence: CASSEGQGNTEAFF. The DNA of the CDR3 is TGTGCCAGCTCCGAGGGACAGGGTAACACTGAAGCTTTCTTT.

This clone was seen only once. This chain links TRBV5-4 with TRBJ2-3; TRBD2 aligns across 13 bases. J lost 6 bases, V lost 3 bases, and 7 bases had no gene match. The CDR3 runs to 16 residues. Germline V lookup: CDR1 SGHNT, CDR2 YYREEE (reference sequence). The CDR3 region has the DNA TGTGCCAGCAGCTCGGGGCGACTAGCGGGGGGTGATACGCAGTATTTT. Its translation is CASSSGRLAGGDTQYF.

The chain links TRBV2 to TRBJ1-3; D possibly corresponds to TRBD1 (5 bases). This CDR3 is 13 amino acids long. The germline gives CDR1 SNHLY, CDR2 FYNNEI. Trimming removed 8 bases at V and 0 bases at J, with 8 bases between. The CDR3 nucleotides read TGTGCCAGCGGGGGACTCTCTGGAAACACCATATATTTT. This encodes CASGGLSGNTIYF.

This sequence joins TRBV7-9 and TRBJ2-5; TRBD1 is a possible D gene (6 bases). Germline V gene lookup returns CDR1 SEHNR and CDR2 FQNEAQ (reference sequence). Trimming took 4 bases from V and 1 from J, leaving 16 bases between them. The CDR3 consists of 16 residues. Here the CDR3 reads CASSSARDIPQETQYF. CDR3 in DNA: TGTGCCAGCAGCTCCGCCCGGGACATTCCCCAAGAGACCCAGTACTTC.

The V and J genes are TRBV30 and TRBJ1-6, with D perhaps TRBD1 (5 bases). Trimming stripped 4 bases from V and 9 bases from J, with 16 bases between. The CDR3 contains 14 residues. The germline CDR1 and CDR2 sequences are GTSNPN and SVGIG (reference sequence). The CDR3 DNA reads TGTGCCTGGATTCCACGCCTGGGGGTTTCACCCCTCCACTTT. Translated: CAWIPRLGVSPLHF.

The V call is TRBV11-1, the J call TRBJ1-4, with D possibly being TRBD1 (6 bases). V was pared by 1 base and J by 6 bases, with 12 bases between. Germline V lookup: CDR1 SGHAT, CDR2 FQDESV (reference sequence). The CDR3 contains 15 residues. The CDR3 nucleotides are TGTGCCAGCAGCTTAGAGGGGGGATACCATGAAAAACTGTTTTTT. As protein: CASSLEGGYHEKLFF.

The chain uses TRBV18 and TRBJ2-5; D is perhaps TRBD2 (5 bases). V was shortened by 3 bases and J by 2 bases, with 10 bases between the two germline ends. This CDR3 contains 14 residues. Germline V CDR1 and CDR2: KGHSH, LQKENI. CDR3 sequence: CASSPRARQETQYF. CDR3 in DNA: TGTGCCAGCTCACCGAGGGCTAGACAAGAGACCCAGTACTTC.

The sample holds one count of this clone. This CDR3 reads CASSLTIPGTGVTGELFF. DNA of the CDR3: TGTGCCAGCAGCTTAACTATCCCCGGGACAGGGGTCACCGGGGAGCTGTTTTTT. The J gene is TRBJ2-2, the V gene TRBV7-2; 10 nucleotides agree with TRBD1. Germline V gene sequence: CDR1 SGHTA, CDR2 FQGNSA. CDR3 size: 18 residues. The V and J ends lost 2 bases and 4 bases, in that order; junction bases with no gene match: 10.

This clone has just one count. The chain links TRBV7-2 to TRBJ1-3; 7 bases align to TRBD1. V was pared by 6 bases and J by 0 bases, with 5 bases of the junction left unmatched. Germline V gene lookup returns CDR1 SGHTA and CDR2 FQGNSA. The CDR3 sequence is 15 residues long. The CDR3 region is CASSSGGSSGNTIYF. DNA for the CDR3: TGTGCCAGCAGTTCAGGGGGGAGCTCTGGAAACACCATATATTTT.

This clone has only one observation. This sequence joins TRBV11-2 and TRBJ2-2, with TRBD1 matching over 7 bases. Germline CDR1 is SGHAT and CDR2 is FQNNGV. The V segment lost 4 bases and the J segment 3 bases; nucleotides outside the gene matches: 8. The CDR3 is 16 residues long. The chain's CDR3 is CASSSGQSSDTGELFF. The CDR3 DNA sequence: TGTGCCAGCAGCTCGGGACAGTCAAGCGACACCGGGGAGCTGTTTTTT.

The chain carries TRBV27 and TRBJ1-1; D is ambiguous. Germline values: CDR1 MNHEY, CDR2 SMNVEV (reference sequence). Between the trimmed V and J ends, which lost 5 bases and 3 bases, there was a span of 16 bases. The CDR3 runs 15 residues. CDR3 sequence: CASSPQAGSHTEAFF. Written as DNA, the CDR3 is TGTGCCAGCAGTCCCCAGGCGGGGAGTCACACTGAAGCTTTCTTT.

The chain couples TRBV28 to TRBJ1-5; D unclear. The CDR3 has 12 amino acids. The germline V gene encodes CDR1 MDHEN and CDR2 SYDVKM. V shed 6 bases and J shed 5 bases, with 8 bases lying between them. Here the CDR3 DNA reads TGTGCCAGCAGCCTACCATATCAGCCCCAGCATTTT. Protein product: CASSLPYQPQHF. The full variable domain, in which reference TRBV28 and TRBJ1-5 provide the parts outside the CDR3, is DVKVTQSSRYLVKRTGEKVFLECVQDMDHENMFWYRQDPGLGLRLIYFSYDVKMKEKGDIPEGYSVSREKKERFSLILESASTNQTSMYLCASSLPYQPQHFGDGTRLSIL.

The chain uses TRBV28 and TRBJ1-2; TRBD1 might be the D (5 bases). The germline V gene has CDR1 MDHEN and CDR2 SYDVKM. Trimming removed 5 bases from V and 4 bases from J, with 14 bases in between. The CDR3 is 14 residues long. CDR3 protein: CASSTGGGIYGYTF. The CDR3 nucleotides are TGTGCCAGCAGTACCGGGGGGGGGATCTATGGCTACACCTTC.

The V and J genes are TRBV18 and TRBJ1-2; TRBD1 is a possible D gene (5 bases). Trimming left V 3 bases short and J 4 bases short, with 15 bases between. Germline CDR1 reads KGHSH; CDR2 reads LQKENI. The CDR3 extends over 15 amino acids. The CDR3 coding sequence is TGTGCCAGCTCACCGGGGCAGAGTTTGATCTATGGCTACACCTTC. Translating gives CASSPGQSLIYGYTF.

The J gene is TRBJ1-1, the V gene TRBV5-1; no clear D gene. Trimming left V 4 bases short and J 3 bases short, with 13 bases between. The CDR3 is 14 amino acids. CDR1 and CDR2 from the germline V gene are SGHRS and YFSETQ. CDR3 residues: CASSLRPWDTEAFF. Written as DNA, the CDR3 is TGCGCCAGCAGCCTTCGCCCCTGGGACACTGAAGCTTTCTTT.

The chain couples TRBV7-9 to TRBJ1-2; D perhaps matches TRBD1 (5 bases). The V gene's germline CDR1 is SEHNR and CDR2 FQNEAQ (reference sequence). V was cut by 0 bases and J by 5 bases, with 10 bases left in between. This CDR3 is built from 14 residues. CDR3 sequence: CASSLAAGTYGYTF. CDR3 DNA sequence: TGTGCCAGCAGCTTAGCGGCAGGGACTTATGGCTACACCTTC.

This clone was seen more than once but under ten times. The rearrangement uses TRBV11-1 and TRBJ2-7, with TRBD1 matching over 10 bases. The ends lost 3 bases at V and 2 bases at J; junction bases unmatched: 4. The CDR3 runs to 15 residues. Germline CDR1 reads SGHAT; CDR2 reads FQDESV (reference sequence). The CDR3 sequence: CASSFRDRGTYEQYF. The CDR3 DNA follows: TGTGCCAGCAGCTTCCGGGACAGGGGAACCTACGAGCAGTACTTC.

The chain links TRBV9 to TRBJ2-2; TRBD1 is a possible D gene (5 bases). The germline V gene has CDR1 SGDLS and CDR2 YYNGEE. Trimming took 2 bases from V and 4 from J, leaving 12 bases between them. The CDR3 runs 15 residues. The CDR3 sequence: CASSVAGFGTGELFF. The CDR3 coding sequence is TGTGCCAGCAGCGTCGCAGGGTTTGGCACCGGGGAGCTGTTTTTT.

This clone occurred once. J is TRBJ1-2 and V is TRBV6-5; D is possibly TRBD1 (5 bases). Per the germline V gene, CDR1 is MNHEY and CDR2 is SVGAGI. This CDR3 is built from 15 residues. V was cut by 0 bases and J by 8 bases, with 16 bases left in between. The CDR3 nucleotides are TGTGCCAGCAGTTACTCGGGATGGGGCGCGGAAGGCTACACCTTC. This encodes CASSYSGWGAEGYTF.